The next 10 T cell receptor beta chains were all read from a single sample in a study of CD8 T cells in Susac syndrome. With random hexamers, reverse transcription was performed on about 0.5 to 1 ug of RNA. TCRdb reprocessed the immunoSEQ multiplex PCR reads via MiXCR and lists one record per CDR3 protein. The repertoire holds about 50,000 distinct CDR3 sequences, with roughly 93% as singletons. Sequenced sample: CD8+ T cells from PBMCs. These receptors were obtained from a human donor with multiple sclerosis.

V usage is TRBV10-2 and J usage is TRBJ2-3; possibly TRBD2 for D (5 bases). The V end lost 0 bases, the J end lost 6 bases, and 10 bases lay between the germline ends. Per the germline V gene, CDR1 is WSHSY and CDR2 is SAAADI. This CDR3 region has 14 residues. CDR3 sequence: CASSESLGADTQYF. For the CDR3, the DNA is TGCGCCAGCAGTGAGTCATTGGGAGCGGATACGCAGTATTTT.

In DNA, the CDR3 is TGCAGCGCCGCACAGGGCACTGAAGCTTTCTTT. Residues: CSAAQGTEAFF. The chain carries TRBV29-1 and TRBJ1-1; D may be TRBD1 (6 bases). Germline CDR1 SQVTM, CDR2 ANQGSEA. Trimming pared 7 bases from V and 4 bases from J, leaving 10 bases between. The CDR3 contains 11 residues.

The gene calls are TRBV11-2 and TRBJ2-3; maybe TRBD2 (5 bases). V gave up 3 bases and J gave up 0 bases, with 10 bases separating them. In germline, CDR1 is SGHAT, CDR2 FQNNGV. The CDR3 has 15 residues. CDR3 sequence: CASSLEATSTDTQYF. CDR3 bases: TGTGCCAGCAGCTTGGAGGCTACTAGCACAGATACGCAGTATTTT.

With respect to this clonotype: One end of the junction does not line up with germline, which may come from a read error. J is TRBJ2-4 and V is TRBV2; D ambiguous. The CDR3 is made up of 12 amino acids. Germline V gene data show CDR1 as SNHLY and CDR2 as FYNNEI. CDR3 residues: CASTESENIQYF. DNA of the CDR3: TGTGCGAGCACGGAGTCGGAAAACATTCAGTACTTC.

The V call is TRBV27, the J call TRBJ1-1; D call uncertain. Germline V CDR1 and CDR2: MNHEY, SMNVEV (reference sequence). V was cut by 4 bases and J by 2 bases, with 11 bases left in between. The CDR3 extends over 14 amino acids. CDR3 sequence: CASSYMTGNTEAFF. For the CDR3, the DNA is TGTGCCAGCAGTTATATGACGGGAAACACTGAAGCTTTCTTT.

V is TRBV29-1 and J is TRBJ2-1; 7 positions agree with TRBD2. CDR1 SQVTM and CDR2 ANQGSEA come from the germline V gene. V shed 5 bases, J shed 2 bases, and the junction held 9 bases outside the gene matches. The CDR3 consists of 15 residues. In DNA form, the CDR3 reads TGCAGCGTTCCCGGATCGGGGGGAACCTACAATGAGCAGTTCTTC. It encodes CSVPGSGGTYNEQFF.

The genes are TRBV25-1 and TRBJ1-2; TRBD1 is a possible D gene (5 bases). The V end was cut by 0 bases, the J end by 5 bases, with 10 bases between. The CDR3 loop spans 14 amino acids. Per germline, CDR1 MGHDK and CDR2 SYGVNS. The CDR3 loop reads CASSEYGREYGYTF. Here the CDR3 DNA reads TGTGCCAGCAGTGAATACGGCAGGGAGTATGGCTACACCTTC.

The chain combines TRBV2 with TRBJ1-2; a possible D gene is TRBD1 (5 bases). Trimming left V 6 bases short and J 6 bases short, with 14 bases between. The CDR3 has 13 residues. Germline CDR1 SNHLY, CDR2 FYNNEI. CDR3 bases: TGTGCCAGCAGCCGTTTTTGGGGCGATGGCTACACCTTC. Translating gives CASSRFWGDGYTF.

The rearrangement links TRBV5-1 to TRBJ2-1; D perhaps matches TRBD2 (6 bases). This CDR3 region has 13 residues. CDR1 is SGHRS, CDR2 YFSETQ, per germline. V was shortened by 4 bases and J by 7 bases, with 12 bases between the two germline ends. CDR3 DNA: TGCGCCAGCAGCATGGGAGGAGGGAATGAGCAGTTCTTC. Its translation: CASSMGGGNEQFF.

This clonotype was counted once. The chain carries TRBV7-9 and TRBJ2-3, with D perhaps matching TRBD1 (5 bases). V lost 5 bases and J lost 4, with 7 bases in between. This CDR3 is built from 12 residues. The germline gives CDR1 SEHNR, CDR2 FQNEAQ (reference sequence). The CDR3 here is CASSLRADTQYF. The CDR3 DNA follows: TGTGCCAGCAGCCTCAGGGCAGATACGCAGTATTTT.